This T cell receptor (beta chain) was observed in a study of cytomegalovirus exposure and HLA in healthy donors. Study-wide context: In an early release, HLA-typed donors contributed tens of millions of unique TCR sequences.

PCR was performed using 60 Vbeta and 13 Jbeta primers. Sequenced by immunoSEQ multiplex PCR; TCRdb stores in-frame clones only, minus some. Of around 76,000 clones in the sample, about four fifths were seen once. Points from the study as a whole: Later on, an analysis found that several of the most significant clusters appeared to be linked to common viral pathogens, which included parvovirus B19.

Notes on this clone: Its target is unknown.

Between the trimmed V and J ends, which lost 4 bases and 1 base, there was a span of 19 bases. Germline V CDR1 and CDR2: SEHNR, FQNEAQ (reference sequence). The CDR3 consists of 17 residues. This chain links TRBV7-9 with TRBJ1-2, with D hard to call. The sequence was collected from a woman in her 40s in good health and CMV-seropositive. Input material: PBMCs. CDR3: CASSSSGELQFNYGYTF. DNA of the CDR3: TGTGCCAGCAGCTCATCCGGGGAGCTTCAATTTAACTATGGCTACACCTTC. Using reference TRBV7-9 and TRBJ1-2 for the parts outside the CDR3, the full variable domain is DTGVSQNPRHKITKRGQNVTFRCDPISEHNRLYWYRQTLGQGPEFLTYFQNEAQLEKSRLLSDRFSAERPKGSFSTLEIQRTEQGDSAMYLCASSSSGELQFNYGYTFGSGTRLTVV.